Following are 30 T cell receptor beta chains from one sample sequenced in a study of CD8 T cells in ankylosing spondylitis. TCRdb recomputed calls from the 5' RACE reads with MiXCR, one row per CDR3 protein. The table shows around 120,000 distinct CDR3 sequences, with roughly 9% occurring only once. The sequenced material came from blood, either unsorted or a sorted T cell fraction (not recorded which). Source of these receptors: a male donor with ankylosing spondylitis or in good health (not recorded which).

The chain joins TRBV7-9 to TRBJ1-2; D unresolved. Looked up from germline, CDR1 is SEHNR and CDR2 is FQNEAQ (reference sequence). Trimming removed 2 bases at V and 6 bases at J, with 16 bases between. This CDR3 is built from 15 residues. In DNA, the CDR3 is TGTGCCAGCAGCTTATTGGATGGCCATGGTGATGGCTACACCTTC. It translates to CASSLLDGHGDGYTF.

This clonotype showed up just a few times. The CDR3 nucleotides read TGCAGTGCTAGTGGGCAGGGGCAGAAAAAACTGTTTTTT. It is translated as CSASGQGQKKLFF. The V call is TRBV20-1, the J call TRBJ1-4; D perhaps matches TRBD1 (6 bases). The CDR3 consists of 13 residues. Germline V gene sequence: CDR1 DFQATT, CDR2 SNEGSKA (reference sequence). The ends were cut back, 3 bases at V and 9 bases at J, with 14 bases in the middle.

This clonotype has ten or more counts. The chain is built from TRBV6-5 and TRBJ1-5; D gene unclear. V gave up 0 bases and J gave up 4 bases, with 7 bases separating them. The CDR3 runs to 14 residues. CDR1 and CDR2 from the germline V gene are MNHEY and SVGAGI. The CDR3 DNA follows: TGTGCCAGCAGTTACTCGACTGGAAATCAGCCCCAGCATTTT. This codes for CASSYSTGNQPQHF.

This clonotype has more than one count but fewer than ten. This sequence joins TRBV7-2 and TRBJ2-6; D not resolved. This CDR3 has 15 amino acids. Germline V lookup: CDR1 SGHTA, CDR2 FQGNSA. The germline V and J ends were trimmed by 0 bases and 0 bases, with 3 bases remaining between them. The CDR3 here is CASSLAFSGANVLTF. In DNA form, the CDR3 reads TGTGCCAGCAGCTTAGCATTCTCTGGGGCCAACGTCCTGACTTTC.

This clonotype was seen a few times. The chain couples TRBV19 to TRBJ2-3, with 9 bases fitting TRBD1. The CDR3 is made up of 14 amino acids. CDR1 and CDR2 (germline): LNHDA, SQIVND (reference sequence). The trim removed 8 bases at V and 6 bases at J, leaving 9 bases unmatched. In nucleotides, the CDR3 is TGTGCCAGTTACTCGGGACAGGGTACCGATACGCAGTATTTT. Translated, it gives CASYSGQGTDTQYF.

This clonotype was found a few times. The chain carries TRBV14 and TRBJ2-6; 12 nucleotides align to TRBD2. This CDR3 contains 19 residues. V lost 1 base and J lost 0; bases outside the gene matches: 4. CDR1 SGHDN and CDR2 FVKESK come from the germline V gene. The CDR3 region is CASSQGLAGVNSGANVLTF. Written as DNA, the CDR3 is TGTGCCAGCAGCCAAGGACTAGCGGGAGTTAACTCTGGGGCCAACGTCCTGACTTTC.

With respect to this clonotype: A single base separates this from a much larger clone, so it may be a read error. The CDR3 DNA sequence: TGCAGTGCTAGAGCGACAGCTTATAGCAATCCGCCCCAGCATTTT. Protein sequence: CSARATAYSNPPQHF. The gene calls are TRBV20-1 and TRBJ1-5, with a tentative D call TRBD1 (5 bases). This CDR3 is 15 amino acids long. In germline, CDR1 is DFQATT, CDR2 SNEGSKA (reference sequence).

This clonotype was counted ten times or more. The CDR3 spells CASSHTAGGLNEQFF. The DNA for the CDR3 is TGCGCCAGCAGCCATACAGCGGGAGGATTAAATGAGCAGTTCTTC. The genes are TRBV4-3 and TRBJ2-1; 9 bases align to TRBD2. The CDR3 extends over 15 amino acids. Germline V gene data show CDR1 as LGHNA and CDR2 as YSLEER. V shed 3 bases, J shed 7 bases, and the junction held 7 bases outside the gene matches.

For this clonotype: This may be a read error, as it is one base from a much larger clone. The gene calls are TRBV12-3 or TRBV12-4 and TRBJ1-2; D is undetermined. The CDR3 spans 11 residues. V was trimmed by 6 bases and J by 6 bases, leaving 8 bases between them. The DNA for the CDR3 is TGTGCCAGCAGCTCAAGCGATGGCTACACCTTC. As protein: CASSSSDGYTF.

A few counts support this clonotype. V and J are TRBV15 and TRBJ2-2; D gene ambiguous. V lost 1 base and J lost 6, with 12 bases in between. From germline, CDR1 is LNHNV and CDR2 YYDKDF (reference sequence). CDR3 length equals 15 residues. Here the CDR3 reads CATSRGGARSGELFF. The CDR3 DNA follows: TGTGCCACCAGCAGAGGAGGAGCGAGGTCCGGGGAGCTGTTTTTT.

This clonotype was observed at least ten times. The chain combines TRBV4-3 with TRBJ2-7; 12 bases are shared with TRBD2. The CDR3 runs to 17 residues. Germline loops: CDR1 LGHNA, CDR2 YSLEER. V lost 0 bases to trimming and J lost 6 bases; unmatched junction nucleotides: 9. This CDR3 is CASSQDLLAGGFGEQYF. The CDR3 region has the DNA TGCGCCAGCAGCCAAGATCTACTAGCGGGAGGTTTTGGCGAGCAGTACTTC.

This clonotype was recorded at least ten times. The chain uses TRBV12-3 or TRBV12-4 and TRBJ2-7, with 8 bases fitting TRBD1. J lost 5 bases, V lost 5 bases, and 8 bases had no gene match. The CDR3 spans 14 residues. This CDR3 is CASSTRDRFHEQYF. The CDR3 DNA reads TGTGCCAGCAGTACCCGGGACAGGTTTCACGAGCAGTACTTC.

This clonotype was counted many times. The V call is TRBV5-1, the J call TRBJ2-4, with D perhaps TRBD1 (5 bases). There are 15 residues in the CDR3. CDR1 is SGHRS, CDR2 YFSETQ, per germline. V was clipped by 4 bases and J by 8 bases, with 19 bases between them. DNA for the CDR3: TGCGCCAGCAGCCCACCGGACATGGTGGTTGACATTCAGTACTTC. Protein sequence: CASSPPDMVVDIQYF.

This sequence joins TRBV11-2 and TRBJ2-5; either TRBD1 or TRBD2 may fit D (5 bases each). This CDR3 is 16 amino acids long. V was pared by 1 base and J by 5 bases, with 17 bases between. Per the germline V gene, CDR1 is SGHAT and CDR2 is FQNNGV. The CDR3 DNA is TGTGCCAGCAGCTTAGGTCTAGGGGTCCCGGGGGAGACCCAGTACTTC. Its protein product is CASSLGLGVPGETQYF.

This clonotype was recorded at least ten times. The rearrangement uses TRBV6-1 and TRBJ2-1, with 10 positions matching TRBD2. Germline V gene data show CDR1 as MNHNS and CDR2 as SASEGT. This CDR3 is built from 14 residues. The junction had 2 bases not matched to a gene; V was cut back by 5 bases and J by 4 bases. CDR3 coding DNA: TGTGCCAGCAGTCAACTAGCGGGGTACAATGAGCAGTTCTTC. Translated: CASSQLAGYNEQFF.

This clonotype was observed many times. The chain combines TRBV14 with TRBJ2-1; 11 nucleotides match TRBD2. From germline, CDR1 is SGHDN and CDR2 FVKESK. The CDR3 spans 15 residues. V trimming: 5 bases; J trimming: 4 bases; junction bases outside the gene matches: 4. The CDR3 bases are TGTGCCAGCAGCTCGGGACTAGCGGCTTACAATGAGCAGTTCTTC. Its translation is CASSSGLAAYNEQFF. The complete variable domain, with remaining parts taken from reference TRBV14 and TRBJ2-1, reads EAGVTQFPSHSVIEKGQTVTLRCDPISGHDNLYWYRRVMGKEIKFLLHFVKESKQDESGMPNNRFLAERTGGTYSTLKVQPAELEDSGVYFCASSSGLAAYNEQFFGPGTRLTVL.

The table lists this clonotype with many counts. This chain uses TRBV5-1 with TRBJ2-5; D not resolved. CDR1 and CDR2 from the germline V gene are SGHRS and YFSETQ. The V end was cut by 0 bases, the J end by 2 bases, with 11 bases between. The CDR3 extends over 15 amino acids. This chain's CDR3 is CASSLVPVTQETQYF. CDR3 bases: TGCGCCAGCAGCTTGGTACCAGTGACTCAAGAGACCCAGTACTTC.

In its sample, this clonotype was seen many times. V and J are TRBV14 and TRBJ1-1, with TRBD1 matching 7 bases. The CDR3 runs 14 residues. Germline CDR1 reads SGHDN; CDR2 reads FVKESK. Losses at the gene ends were 4 bases for V and 4 bases for J; bases not matched to a gene: 6. DNA of the CDR3: TGTGCCAGCAGCCCGGACAGGCTGTTCACTGAAGCTTTCTTT. The encoded protein is CASSPDRLFTEAFF.

In its sample, this clonotype was seen a few times. The chain couples TRBV7-6 to TRBJ2-7; 7 bases line up with TRBD2. Germline trimming cut 4 bases from V and 6 bases from J; bases unmatched to any gene: 6. The V gene's germline CDR1 is SGHVS and CDR2 FNYEAQ. There are 13 residues in the CDR3. In DNA, the CDR3 is TGTGCCAGCAGCTCTTCGACTAGCATCGAGCAGTACTTC. Residues: CASSSSTSIEQYF.

To note about this clonotype: Since the CDR3 does not end with the conserved phenylalanine or tryptophan, this likely comes from a read error. Here the CDR3 reads CASSLSASGTNEQFL. The CDR3 DNA is TGTGCCAGCAGTTTAAGCGCTAGCGGCACCAATGAGCAGTTCTTG. The chain joins TRBV12-3 or TRBV12-4 to TRBJ2-1, with 7 nucleotides matching TRBD2. The CDR3 is 15 residues long. V lost 2 bases and J lost 6; bases outside the gene matches: 7.

There are many counts of this clonotype. This chain links TRBV20-1 with TRBJ2-1; D perhaps matches TRBD2 (6 bases). The germline gives CDR1 DFQATT, CDR2 SNEGSKA (reference sequence). CDR3 length equals 15 residues. CDR3 region: CSKSRGTGSYNEQFF. The CDR3 DNA reads as TGCAGCAAATCGCGGGGTACGGGATCCTACAATGAGCAGTTCTTC.

This clonotype was seen many times. The chain combines TRBV20-1 with TRBJ2-1; 12 nucleotides match TRBD1. Germline assignment: CDR1 DFQATT and CDR2 SNEGSKA (reference sequence). Losses at the gene ends were 3 bases for V and 9 bases for J; bases not matched to a gene: 6. The CDR3 has 14 residues. The CDR3 is CSARAGTGGLEQFF. DNA for the CDR3: TGCAGTGCTAGGGCGGGGACAGGGGGCCTTGAGCAGTTCTTC.

This clonotype was detected many times. The chain couples TRBV5-1 to TRBJ2-5; D remains unclear. Germline lookup yields CDR1 SGHRS and CDR2 YFSETQ. This CDR3 comprises 13 residues. Trimming took 4 bases from V and 5 from J, leaving 12 bases between them. CDR3 DNA: TGCGCCAGCAGCATTACTTCTCTGGAGACCCAGTACTTC. Protein sequence: CASSITSLETQYF.

Remarks on this clonotype: A much more abundant neighbour one base away suggests this may be a read error. V gene TRBV29-1 combines with J gene TRBJ2-1; TRBD1 matches 7 bases. The CDR3 contains 12 residues. Germline-derived CDR1 and CDR2 are SQVTM and ANQGSEA. In DNA, the CDR3 is TGCAGCGTTGTTTACAGGGGCGATGACCAGTTCTTC. Its translation is CSVVYRGDDQFF.

Many counts were recorded for this clonotype. The CDR3 sequence: CSAGTTSGIQQFF. The CDR3 DNA sequence: TGCAGTGCTGGAACGACTAGCGGGATTCAGCAGTTCTTC. The chain links TRBV20-1 to TRBJ2-1; 11 bases line up with TRBD2. The CDR3 consists of 13 residues. The V segment lost 5 bases and the J segment 11 bases; nucleotides outside the gene matches: 8. Germline CDR1 and CDR2: DFQATT and SNEGSKA (reference sequence).

This clonotype showed up many times. This chain uses TRBV7-2 with TRBJ1-6, with 7 bases aligning to TRBD1. J lost 6 bases, V lost 3 bases, and 5 bases had no gene match. The CDR3 has 15 residues. Germline lookup yields CDR1 SGHTA and CDR2 FQGNSA. This CDR3 is CASSFYRGSNSPLHF. CDR3 coding DNA: TGTGCCAGCAGCTTCTACAGGGGTTCTAATTCACCCCTCCACTTT.

The table lists this clonotype with many counts. V gene TRBV4-3 combines with J gene TRBJ2-5, with no clear D. Germline V CDR1 and CDR2: LGHNA, YSLEER. Trimming took 2 bases from V and 7 from J, leaving 17 bases between them. This CDR3 comprises 15 residues. CDR3 DNA sequence: TGCGCCAGCAGCCAATCTGATGGGGTCGGCGGGACCCAGTACTTC. Its translation is CASSQSDGVGGTQYF.

The sample holds a few counts of this clonotype. The chain employs TRBV7-2 and TRBJ1-2; 7 nucleotides match TRBD1. Per germline, CDR1 SGHTA and CDR2 FQGNSA. V gave up 1 base and J gave up 4 bases; unmatched junction bases: 9. The CDR3 totals 16 residues. For the CDR3, the DNA is TGTGCCAGCAGCTTAGTCAGAGGACAGGACGGCTATGGCTACACCTTC. This codes for CASSLVRGQDGYGYTF. The full variable domain, rest sourced from reference TRBV7-2 and TRBJ1-2, is GAGVSQSPSNKVTEKGKDVELRCDPISGHTALYWYRQSLGQGLEFLIYFQGNSAPDKSGLPSDRFSAERTGGSVSTLTIQRTQQEDSAVYLCASSLVRGQDGYGYTFGSGTRLTVV.

This clonotype was detected many times. V usage is TRBV15 and J usage is TRBJ1-5; D remains unclear. This CDR3 is built from 16 residues. Germline loops: CDR1 LNHNV, CDR2 YYDKDF (reference sequence). V was clipped by 0 bases and J by 3 bases, with 12 bases between them. CDR3 amino acids: CATSRDPDTSNQPQHF. DNA for the CDR3: TGTGCCACCAGCAGAGACCCCGACACATCCAATCAGCCCCAGCATTTT.

This clonotype was observed many times. This chain uses TRBV7-8 with TRBJ1-2; D may be TRBD1 (5 bases). The V gene's germline CDR1 is SGHVS and CDR2 FQNEAQ. The ends were cut back, 1 base at V and 3 bases at J, with 9 bases in the middle. CDR3 length: 14 residues. The CDR3 DNA sequence: TGTGCCAGCAGCTTAGGCGGGACTTACTATGGCTACACCTTC. It yields the protein CASSLGGTYYGYTF.